This TCR beta chain comes out of a study of radiotherapy plus CTLA-4 blockade in lung cancer. Study in general: Patients showed objective responses in roughly 19% of cases and disease control in 25% to 40%. Study results and limitations: With interferon-beta, early dynamics of blood T cell clones were reported to best predict response.

This table comes from immunoSEQ multiplex PCR, and its TCRdb copy is limited to in-frame clones, with some not included. The sample carries 70,000 to 90,000 clones, about 79% recorded once. A word on this clone: Its antigen is undetermined.

V lost 7 bases, J lost 1 base, and 11 bases lay in between. This CDR3 contains 13 residues. The germline gives CDR1 SGDLS, CDR2 YYNGEE. The specimen comprised peripheral blood, sampled from a patient treated with radiotherapy plus ipilimumab. The chain carries TRBV9 and TRBJ1-1, with D maybe TRBD1 (5 bases). The clonotype comes from a human donor with non-small cell lung cancer whose response to radiotherapy plus ipilimumab could not be evaluated. Some clones in this sample may be carry-over from other donors' samples. CDR3 bases: TGTGCCAGCGGGGGGGTCGCGAACACTGAAGCTTTCTTT. Its protein product is CASGGVANTEAFF.